Below are 8 T cell receptor beta chains sequenced from a single sample in a study of shared clonotypes between healthy human individuals. Naive CD8 populations comprised CD45RO-negative cells positively selected for CCR7, excluding terminally differentiated effector memory CD45RA+ cells. Libraries were prepared by immunoSEQ multiplex PCR; TCRdb keeps only in-frame clonotypes and omits some of them. In the table there are about 2 million clones, roughly 94% of which are singletons. The source material was naive CD8+ T cells sorted from blood. The receptors stem from a young man in good health.

As for this clone: At the DNA level, this CDR3 is encoded by other sequences in the same sample as well. The chain joins TRBV7-9 to TRBJ2-3; maybe TRBD1 (6 bases). Per the germline V gene, CDR1 is SEHNR and CDR2 is FQNEAQ (reference sequence). Trimming took 5 bases from V and 0 from J, leaving 12 bases between them. The CDR3 consists of 15 residues. DNA for the CDR3: TGTGCCAGCAGCCCTCCCAGGGGAAGCACAGATACGCAGTATTTT. The encoded protein is CASSPPRGSTDTQYF.

The chain carries TRBV7-8 and TRBJ2-7; no clear D gene. This CDR3 region has 14 residues. Germline lookup yields CDR1 SGHVS and CDR2 FQNEAQ. Trimming cost V 1 base and J 4 bases, with 11 bases left between them. The CDR3 sequence: CASSLVQPGYEQYF. The CDR3 nucleotides are TGTGCCAGCAGCTTAGTACAACCGGGTTACGAGCAGTACTTC.

This sequence joins TRBV4-1 and TRBJ1-3; D might be TRBD1 (5 bases). Germline CDR1 is MGHRA and CDR2 is YSYEKL. The CDR3 is 15 residues long. V gave up 2 bases and J gave up 4 bases, with 12 bases separating them. The CDR3: CASSQTRVTGNTIYF. CDR3 nucleotides: TGCGCCAGCAGCCAAACCAGGGTCACCGGAAACACCATATATTTT.

The rearrangement uses TRBV7-9 and TRBJ1-1; D is ambiguous. This CDR3 is built from 11 residues. Trimming shortened V by 1 base and J by 10 bases, and 7 bases separated the two germline ends. The germline V gene has CDR1 SEHNR and CDR2 FQNEAQ (reference sequence). DNA of the CDR3: TGTGCCAGCAGCTTAGGCCCGGGAGCTTTCTTT. This translates into CASSLGPGAFF.

The rearrangement links TRBV28 to TRBJ2-7, with 10 positions matching TRBD2. J gave up 2 bases and V 3 bases, and 7 bases lay outside the gene matches. Germline lookup yields CDR1 MDHEN and CDR2 SYDVKM. The CDR3 sequence is 16 residues long. In nucleotides, the CDR3 is TGTGCCAGCAGTTTGCGAAGCGGGAGGGCCCCCTACGAGCAGTACTTC. This sequence encodes CASSLRSGRAPYEQYF.

Concerning this clone: A single base separates this from a much larger clone, so it may be a read error. In the same sample, other DNA sequences code for this CDR3. J is TRBJ2-7 and V is TRBV5-6, with D maybe TRBD1 (5 bases). The CDR3 runs 13 residues. Trimming shortened V by 2 bases and J by 0 bases, and 6 bases separated the two germline ends. The germline V gene has CDR1 SGHDT and CDR2 YYEEEE. CDR3 loop: CASSFDSSYEQYF. As DNA, the CDR3 is TGTGCCAGCAGCTTCGACAGCTCCTACGAGCAGTACTTC.

This clone was recorded only once. This sequence joins TRBV2 and TRBJ2-3; 12 bases agree with TRBD2. The ends lost 6 bases at V and 4 bases at J; junction bases unmatched: 5. The CDR3 contains 15 residues. Germline CDR1 and CDR2: SNHLY and FYNNEI. The CDR3 reads CASSLGLAGSDTQYF. CDR3 nucleotide sequence: TGTGCCAGCAGCCTAGGACTAGCGGGGTCAGATACGCAGTATTTT.

The chain combines TRBV30 with TRBJ1-5, with 7 positions matching TRBD1. V gave up 2 bases and J gave up 5 bases; unmatched junction bases: 3. Germline values: CDR1 GTSNPN, CDR2 SVGIG (reference sequence). CDR3 length equals 13 residues. In DNA form, the CDR3 reads TGTGCCTGGAGTTCCCAGGGGGATCAGCCCCAGCATTTT. This codes for CAWSSQGDQPQHF.